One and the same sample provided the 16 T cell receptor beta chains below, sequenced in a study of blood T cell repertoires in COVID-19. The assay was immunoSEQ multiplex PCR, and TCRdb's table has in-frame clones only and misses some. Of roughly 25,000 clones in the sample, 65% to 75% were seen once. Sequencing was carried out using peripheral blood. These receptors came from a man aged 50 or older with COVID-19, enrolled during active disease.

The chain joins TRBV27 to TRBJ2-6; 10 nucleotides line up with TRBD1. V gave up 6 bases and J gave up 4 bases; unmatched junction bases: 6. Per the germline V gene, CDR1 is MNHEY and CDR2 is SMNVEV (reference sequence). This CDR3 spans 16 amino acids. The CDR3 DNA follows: TGTGCCAGCAGCCGGGACAGGGGTGGCGGGGCCAACGTCCTGACTTTC. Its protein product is CASSRDRGGGANVLTF.

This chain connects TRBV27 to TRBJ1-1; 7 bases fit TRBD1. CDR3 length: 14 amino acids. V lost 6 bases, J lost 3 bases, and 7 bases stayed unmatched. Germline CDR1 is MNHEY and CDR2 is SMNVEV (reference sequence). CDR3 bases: TGTGCCAGCAGCCGACAGGGTAGGGACACTGAAGCTTTCTTT. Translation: CASSRQGRDTEAFF.

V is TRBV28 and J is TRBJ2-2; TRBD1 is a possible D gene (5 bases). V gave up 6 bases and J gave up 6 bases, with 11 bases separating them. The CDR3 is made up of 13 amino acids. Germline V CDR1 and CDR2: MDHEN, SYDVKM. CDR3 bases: TGTGCCAGCAGATCAGGGTCGGCCGGGGAGCTGTTTTTT. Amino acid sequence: CASRSGSAGELFF.

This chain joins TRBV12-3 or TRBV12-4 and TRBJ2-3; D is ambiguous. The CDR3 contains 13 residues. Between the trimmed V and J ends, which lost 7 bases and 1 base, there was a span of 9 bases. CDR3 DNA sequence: TGTGCCAGCACCGCCACAGGCACAGATACGCAGTATTTT. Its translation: CASTATGTDTQYF.

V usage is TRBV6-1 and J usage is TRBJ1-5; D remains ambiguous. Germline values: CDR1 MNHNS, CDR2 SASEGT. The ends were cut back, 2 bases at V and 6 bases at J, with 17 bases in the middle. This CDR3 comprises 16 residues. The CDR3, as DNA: TGTGCCAGCAGTGAAACGTTGGCTTCTTCAATTCAGCCCCAGCATTTT. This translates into CASSETLASSIQPQHF.

The CDR3 DNA sequence: TGTGCCAGCAGTTACGTAGGGGGCCCTAATGAAAAACTGTTTTTT. As protein: CASSYVGGPNEKLFF. The gene calls are TRBV6-6 and TRBJ1-4; 7 bases line up with TRBD1. V shed 2 bases and J 3 bases; nucleotides not matched to a gene: 3. This CDR3 has 15 amino acids. Per germline, CDR1 MNHNY and CDR2 SVGAGI (reference sequence).

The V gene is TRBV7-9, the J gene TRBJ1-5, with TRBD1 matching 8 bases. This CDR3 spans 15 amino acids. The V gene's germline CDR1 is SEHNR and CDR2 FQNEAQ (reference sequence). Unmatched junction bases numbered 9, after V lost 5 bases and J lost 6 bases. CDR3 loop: CASSPQGAWGQPQHF. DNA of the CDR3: TGTGCCAGCAGCCCCCAGGGGGCTTGGGGTCAGCCCCAGCATTTT.

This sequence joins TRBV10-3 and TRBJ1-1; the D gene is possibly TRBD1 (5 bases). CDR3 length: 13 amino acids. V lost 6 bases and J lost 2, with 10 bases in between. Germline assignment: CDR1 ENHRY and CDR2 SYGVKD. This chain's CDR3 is CAISSDSNTEAFF. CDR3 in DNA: TGTGCCATCAGCTCCGACAGCAACACTGAAGCTTTCTTT.

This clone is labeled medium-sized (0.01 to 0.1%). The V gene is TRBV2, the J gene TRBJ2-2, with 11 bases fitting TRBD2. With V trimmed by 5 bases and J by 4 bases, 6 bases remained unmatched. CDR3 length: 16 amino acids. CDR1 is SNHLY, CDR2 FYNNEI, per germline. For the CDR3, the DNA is TGTGCCAGCAGTTATCTAGCGGGGGGCGGCACCGGGGAGCTGTTTTTT. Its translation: CASSYLAGGGTGELFF.

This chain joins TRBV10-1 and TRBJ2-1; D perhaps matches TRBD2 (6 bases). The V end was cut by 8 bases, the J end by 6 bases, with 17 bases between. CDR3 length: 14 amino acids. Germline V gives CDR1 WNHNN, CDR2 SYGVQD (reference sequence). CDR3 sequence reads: CASRNGGSGNEQFF. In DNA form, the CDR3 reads TGCGCCAGCCGAAACGGAGGGAGTGGCAATGAGCAGTTCTTC.

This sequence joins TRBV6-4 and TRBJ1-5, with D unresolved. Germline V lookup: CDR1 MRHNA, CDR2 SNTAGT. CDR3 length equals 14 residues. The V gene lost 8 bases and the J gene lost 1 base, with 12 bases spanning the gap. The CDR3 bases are TGTGCCAGCCACAGAGGGCAGAGCAATCAGCCCCAGCATTTT. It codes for CASHRGQSNQPQHF.

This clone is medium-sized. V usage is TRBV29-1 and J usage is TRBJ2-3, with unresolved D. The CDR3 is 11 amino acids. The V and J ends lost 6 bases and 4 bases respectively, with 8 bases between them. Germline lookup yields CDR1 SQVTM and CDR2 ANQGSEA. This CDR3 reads CSVKQADTQYF. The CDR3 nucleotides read TGCAGCGTAAAACAAGCAGATACGCAGTATTTT.

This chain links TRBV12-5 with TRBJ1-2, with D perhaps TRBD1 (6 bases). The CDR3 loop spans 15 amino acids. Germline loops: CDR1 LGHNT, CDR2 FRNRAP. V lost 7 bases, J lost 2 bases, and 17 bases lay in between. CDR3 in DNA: TGTGCTAGTGACCAACCGGGACACCAAAACTATGGCTACACCTTC. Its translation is CASDQPGHQNYGYTF.

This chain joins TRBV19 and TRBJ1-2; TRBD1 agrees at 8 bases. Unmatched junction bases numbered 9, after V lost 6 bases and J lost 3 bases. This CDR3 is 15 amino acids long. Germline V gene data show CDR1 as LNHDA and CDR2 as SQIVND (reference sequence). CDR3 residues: CASSPDRGVDYGYTF. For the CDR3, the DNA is TGTGCCAGTAGCCCCGACAGGGGTGTGGACTATGGCTACACCTTC.

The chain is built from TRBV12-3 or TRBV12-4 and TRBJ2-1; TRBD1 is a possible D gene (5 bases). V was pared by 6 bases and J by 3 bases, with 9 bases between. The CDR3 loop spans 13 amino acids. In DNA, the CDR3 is TGTGCCAGCAGGGCAGGGAACTACAATGAGCAGTTCTTC. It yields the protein CASRAGNYNEQFF.

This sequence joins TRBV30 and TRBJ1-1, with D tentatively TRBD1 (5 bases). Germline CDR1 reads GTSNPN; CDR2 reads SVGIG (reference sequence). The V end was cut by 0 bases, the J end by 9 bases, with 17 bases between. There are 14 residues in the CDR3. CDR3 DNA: TGTGCCTGGAGTGTAGGACTAGGGGTTGTTCAAGCTTTCTTT. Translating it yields CAWSVGLGVVQAFF.